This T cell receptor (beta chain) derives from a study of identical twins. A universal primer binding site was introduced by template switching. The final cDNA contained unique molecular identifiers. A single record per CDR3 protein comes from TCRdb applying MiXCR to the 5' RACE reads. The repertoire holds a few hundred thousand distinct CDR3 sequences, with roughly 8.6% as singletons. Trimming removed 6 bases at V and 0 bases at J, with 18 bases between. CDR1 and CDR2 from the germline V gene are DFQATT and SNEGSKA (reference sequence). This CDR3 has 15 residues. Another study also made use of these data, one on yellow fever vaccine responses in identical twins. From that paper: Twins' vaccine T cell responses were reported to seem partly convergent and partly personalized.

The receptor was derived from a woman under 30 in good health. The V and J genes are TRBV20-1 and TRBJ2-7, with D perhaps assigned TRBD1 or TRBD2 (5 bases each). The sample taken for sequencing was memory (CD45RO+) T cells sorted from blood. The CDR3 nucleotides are TGCAGTGCCACCGGGGCCGGCAGAGTCTCCTACGAGCAGTACTTC. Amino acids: CSATGAGRVSYEQYF.